The present TCR beta chain was sequenced within a study of T cell responses to AZD1222 COVID-19 vaccine. General study findings and limits: The breadth and depth of Spike-specific TCRs increased once two AZD1222 doses had been given. The donor cohort was predominantly white British with a female majority, and clonal diversity may have been underestimated. It was only a handful of AZD1222 recipients who were seropositive at baseline. Scientists sampled the repertoires only once the peak T cell response had passed.

TCRdb keeps only in-frame clones here, not all; method: immunoSEQ multiplex PCR. The table records roughly 80,000 clones, about 84% of them present only once. In this sample, this clone turned up once. Its specificity is unknown. Per the germline V gene, CDR1 is MNHEY and CDR2 is SVGAGI. Between the trimmed V and J ends, which lost 2 bases and 8 bases, there was a span of 15 bases. This CDR3 has 14 residues. The V gene is TRBV6-5, the J gene TRBJ1-2; D uncertain. The TCR sequence derives from an adult in good health. The material sequenced was peripheral blood, taken on day 0 of AZD1222 vaccination. CDR3 sequence: CASSYLPALEGYTF. Written as DNA, the CDR3 is TGTGCCAGCAGTTACCTCCCAGCCCTAGAGGGCTACACCTTC.